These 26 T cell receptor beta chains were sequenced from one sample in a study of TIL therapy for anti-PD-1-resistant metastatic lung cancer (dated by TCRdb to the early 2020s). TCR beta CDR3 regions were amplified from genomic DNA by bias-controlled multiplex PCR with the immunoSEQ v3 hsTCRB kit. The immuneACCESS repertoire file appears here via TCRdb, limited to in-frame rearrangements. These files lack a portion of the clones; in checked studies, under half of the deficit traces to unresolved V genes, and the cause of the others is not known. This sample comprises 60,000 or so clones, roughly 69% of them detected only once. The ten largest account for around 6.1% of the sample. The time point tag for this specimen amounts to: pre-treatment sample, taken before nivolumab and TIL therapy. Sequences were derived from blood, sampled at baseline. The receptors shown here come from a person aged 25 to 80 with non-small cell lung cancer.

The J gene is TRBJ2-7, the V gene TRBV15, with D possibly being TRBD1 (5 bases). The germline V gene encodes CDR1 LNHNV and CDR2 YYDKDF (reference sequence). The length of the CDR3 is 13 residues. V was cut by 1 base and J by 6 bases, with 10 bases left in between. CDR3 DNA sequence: TGTGCCACCAGCAGAGGTGCAGGGTCCGAGCAGTACTTC. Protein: CATSRGAGSEQYF.

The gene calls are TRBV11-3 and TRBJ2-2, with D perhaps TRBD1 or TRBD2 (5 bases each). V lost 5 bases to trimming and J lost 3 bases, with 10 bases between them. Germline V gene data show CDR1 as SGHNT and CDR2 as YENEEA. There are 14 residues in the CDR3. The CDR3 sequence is CASSRDLYTGELFF. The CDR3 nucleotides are TGTGCCAGCAGCCGGGACCTCTACACCGGGGAGCTGTTTTTT.

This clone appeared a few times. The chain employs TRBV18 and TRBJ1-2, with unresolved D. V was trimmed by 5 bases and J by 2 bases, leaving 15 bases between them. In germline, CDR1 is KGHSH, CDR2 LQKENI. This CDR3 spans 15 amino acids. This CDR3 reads CASSISGSENYGYTF. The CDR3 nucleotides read TGTGCCAGCTCAATCAGTGGGAGCGAGAACTATGGCTACACCTTC.

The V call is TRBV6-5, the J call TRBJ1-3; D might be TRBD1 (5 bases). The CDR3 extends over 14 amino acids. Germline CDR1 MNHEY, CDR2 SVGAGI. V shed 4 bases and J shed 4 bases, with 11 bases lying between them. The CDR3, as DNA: TGTGCCAGCAGTTCCCCGGGACGGGGAAACACCATATATTTT. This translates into CASSSPGRGNTIYF.

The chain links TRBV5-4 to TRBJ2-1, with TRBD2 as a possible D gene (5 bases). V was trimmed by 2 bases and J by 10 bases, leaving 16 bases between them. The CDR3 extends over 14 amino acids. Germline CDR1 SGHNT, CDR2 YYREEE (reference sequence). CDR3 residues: CASSFQPLGGEQFF. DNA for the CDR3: TGTGCCAGCAGCTTTCAACCCCTCGGCGGGGAGCAGTTCTTC.

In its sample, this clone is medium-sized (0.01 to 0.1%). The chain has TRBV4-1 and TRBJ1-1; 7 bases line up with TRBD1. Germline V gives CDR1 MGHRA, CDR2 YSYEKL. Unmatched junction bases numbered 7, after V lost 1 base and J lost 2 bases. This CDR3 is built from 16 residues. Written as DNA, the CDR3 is TGCGCCAGCAGCCAAGCGTTTGGGACAGTAAACACTGAAGCTTTCTTT. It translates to CASSQAFGTVNTEAFF.

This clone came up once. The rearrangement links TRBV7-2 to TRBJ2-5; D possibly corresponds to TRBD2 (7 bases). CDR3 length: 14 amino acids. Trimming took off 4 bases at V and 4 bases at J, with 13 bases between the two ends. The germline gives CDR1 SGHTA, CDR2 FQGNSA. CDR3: CASSSNGGPETQYF. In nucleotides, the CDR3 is TGTGCCAGCAGCTCCAACGGGGGGCCAGAGACCCAGTACTTC.

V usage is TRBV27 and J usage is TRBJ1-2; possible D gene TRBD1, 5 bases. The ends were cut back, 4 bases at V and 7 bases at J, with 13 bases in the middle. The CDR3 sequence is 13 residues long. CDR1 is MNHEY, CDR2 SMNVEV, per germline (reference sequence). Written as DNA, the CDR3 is TGTGCCAGCAGTTCCCTAGACAGTTTTGGCTACACCTTC. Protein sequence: CASSSLDSFGYTF.

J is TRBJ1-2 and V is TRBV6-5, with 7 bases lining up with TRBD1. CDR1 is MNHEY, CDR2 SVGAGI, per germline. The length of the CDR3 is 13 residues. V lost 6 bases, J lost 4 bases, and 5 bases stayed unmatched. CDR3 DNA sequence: TGTGCCAGCAGAACGGGACAGTTCTATGGCTACACCTTC. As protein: CASRTGQFYGYTF.

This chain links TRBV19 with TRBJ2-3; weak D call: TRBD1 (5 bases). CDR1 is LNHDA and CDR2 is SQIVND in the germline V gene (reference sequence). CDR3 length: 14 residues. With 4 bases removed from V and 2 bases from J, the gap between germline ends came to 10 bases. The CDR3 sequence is CASSNRQFTDTQYF. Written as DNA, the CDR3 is TGTGCCAGTAGTAATCGACAGTTCACAGATACGCAGTATTTT.

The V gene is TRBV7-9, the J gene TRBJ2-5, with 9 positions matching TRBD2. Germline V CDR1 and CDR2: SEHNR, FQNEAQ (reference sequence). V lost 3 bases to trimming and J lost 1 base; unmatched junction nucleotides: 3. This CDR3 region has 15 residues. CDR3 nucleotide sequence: TGTGCCAGCAGCTTCTTAGCGGGGGCCCAAGAGACCCAGTACTTC. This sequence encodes CASSFLAGAQETQYF. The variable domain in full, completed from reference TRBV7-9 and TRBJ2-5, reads DTGVSQNPRHKITKRGQNVTFRCDPISEHNRLYWYRQTLGQGPEFLTYFQNEAQLEKSRLLSDRFSAERPKGSFSTLEIQRTEQGDSAMYLCASSFLAGAQETQYFGPGTRLLVL.

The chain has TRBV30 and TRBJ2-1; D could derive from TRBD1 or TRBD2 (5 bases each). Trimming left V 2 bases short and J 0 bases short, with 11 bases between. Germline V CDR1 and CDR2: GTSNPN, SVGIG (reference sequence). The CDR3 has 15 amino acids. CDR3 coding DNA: TGTGCCTGGAGTCCCGGGGCTAACTCCTACAATGAGCAGTTCTTC. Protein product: CAWSPGANSYNEQFF.

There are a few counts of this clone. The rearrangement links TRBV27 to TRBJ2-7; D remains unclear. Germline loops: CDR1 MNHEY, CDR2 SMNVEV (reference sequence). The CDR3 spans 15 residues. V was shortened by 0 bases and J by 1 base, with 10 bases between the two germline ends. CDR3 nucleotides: TGTGCCAGCAGTTTATCGTTGGCGGTTTCCTACGAGCAGTACTTC. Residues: CASSLSLAVSYEQYF.

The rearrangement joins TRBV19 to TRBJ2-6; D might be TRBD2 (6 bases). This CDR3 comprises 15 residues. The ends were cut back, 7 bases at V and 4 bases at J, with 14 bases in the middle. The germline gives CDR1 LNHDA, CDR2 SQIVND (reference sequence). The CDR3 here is CASKGGDAGANVLTF. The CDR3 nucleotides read TGTGCCAGTAAAGGCGGGGACGCCGGGGCCAACGTCCTGACTTTC. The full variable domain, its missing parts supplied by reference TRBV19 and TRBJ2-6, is DGGITQSPKYLFRKEGQNVTLSCEQNLNHDAMYWYRQDPGQGLRLIYYSQIVNDFQKGDIAEGYSVSREKKESFPLTVTSAQKNPTAFYLCASKGGDAGANVLTFGAGSRLTVL.

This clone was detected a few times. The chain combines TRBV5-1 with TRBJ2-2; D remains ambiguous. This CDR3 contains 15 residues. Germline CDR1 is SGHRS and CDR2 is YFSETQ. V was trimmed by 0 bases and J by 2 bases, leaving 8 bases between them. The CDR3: CASSLAAENTGELFF. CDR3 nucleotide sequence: TGCGCCAGCAGCTTGGCCGCAGAAAACACCGGGGAGCTGTTTTTT.

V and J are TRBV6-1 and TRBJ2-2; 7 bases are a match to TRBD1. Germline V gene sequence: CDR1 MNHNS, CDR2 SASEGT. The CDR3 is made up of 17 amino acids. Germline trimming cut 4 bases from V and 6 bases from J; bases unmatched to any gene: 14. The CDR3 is CASSVMGQLFDSGELFF. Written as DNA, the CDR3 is TGTGCCAGCAGTGTAATGGGACAGCTCTTTGACTCCGGGGAGCTGTTTTTT.

CDR3 amino acids: CAWHREGQPQHF. The CDR3 DNA reads as TGTGCCTGGCACAGGGAAGGTCAGCCCCAGCATTTT. V is TRBV30 and J is TRBJ1-5, with a weak D call TRBD1 (6 bases). CDR1 is GTSNPN, CDR2 SVGIG, per germline (reference sequence). CDR3 length equals 12 residues. V was clipped by 5 bases and J by 6 bases, with 11 bases between them.

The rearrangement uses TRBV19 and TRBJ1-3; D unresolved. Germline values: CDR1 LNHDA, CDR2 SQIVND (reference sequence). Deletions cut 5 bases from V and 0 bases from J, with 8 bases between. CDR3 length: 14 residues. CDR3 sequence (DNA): TGTGCCAGTAGTTTCGGGAGCTCTGGAAACACCATATATTTT. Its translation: CASSFGSSGNTIYF. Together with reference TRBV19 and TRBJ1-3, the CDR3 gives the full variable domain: DGGITQSPKYLFRKEGQNVTLSCEQNLNHDAMYWYRQDPGQGLRLIYYSQIVNDFQKGDIAEGYSVSREKKESFPLTVTSAQKNPTAFYLCASSFGSSGNTIYFGEGSWLTVV.

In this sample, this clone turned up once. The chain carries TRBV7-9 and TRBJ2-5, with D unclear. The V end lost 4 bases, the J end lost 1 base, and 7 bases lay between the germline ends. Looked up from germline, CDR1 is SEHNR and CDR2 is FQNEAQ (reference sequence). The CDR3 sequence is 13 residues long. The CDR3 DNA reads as TGTGCCAGCAGCTCTAATATCCAAGAGACCCAGTACTTC. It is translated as CASSSNIQETQYF.

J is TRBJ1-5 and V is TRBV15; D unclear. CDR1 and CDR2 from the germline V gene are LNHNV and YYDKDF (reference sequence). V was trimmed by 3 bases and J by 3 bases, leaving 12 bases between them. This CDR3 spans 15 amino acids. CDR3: CATSRDREFNQPQHF. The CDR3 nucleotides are TGTGCCACCAGCAGGGACCGGGAGTTCAATCAGCCCCAGCATTTT.

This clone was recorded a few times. CDR3 residues: CASSLASTYNEQFF. The CDR3 region has the DNA TGTGCCAGCAGCTTAGCGAGCACCTACAATGAGCAGTTCTTC. This chain connects TRBV7-2 to TRBJ2-1, with D uncertain. V was cut by 0 bases and J by 2 bases, with 5 bases left in between. The CDR3 sequence is 14 residues long. Per the germline V gene, CDR1 is SGHTA and CDR2 is FQGNSA. The full variable domain, completed using reference TRBV7-2 and TRBJ2-1, is GAGVSQSPSNKVTEKGKDVELRCDPISGHTALYWYRQSLGQGLEFLIYFQGNSAPDKSGLPSDRFSAERTGGSVSTLTIQRTQQEDSAVYLCASSLASTYNEQFFGPGTRLTVL.

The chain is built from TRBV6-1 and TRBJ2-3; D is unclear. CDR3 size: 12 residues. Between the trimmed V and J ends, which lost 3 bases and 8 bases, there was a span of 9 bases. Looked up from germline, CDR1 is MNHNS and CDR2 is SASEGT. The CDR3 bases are TGTGCCAGCAGTGACACTGCAGGTACGCAGTATTTT. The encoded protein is CASSDTAGTQYF.

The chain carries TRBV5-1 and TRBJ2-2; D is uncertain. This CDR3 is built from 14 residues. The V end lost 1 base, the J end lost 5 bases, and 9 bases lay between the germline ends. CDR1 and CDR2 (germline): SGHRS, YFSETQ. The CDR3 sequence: CASSLRMGTGELFF. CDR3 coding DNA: TGCGCCAGCAGCTTGCGCATGGGAACCGGGGAGCTGTTTTTT.

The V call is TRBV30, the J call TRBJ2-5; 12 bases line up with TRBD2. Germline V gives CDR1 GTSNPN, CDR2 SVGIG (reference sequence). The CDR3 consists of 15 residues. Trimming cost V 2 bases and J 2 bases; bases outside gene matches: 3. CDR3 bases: TGTGCCTGGAGTATAGGACTAGCGGGACAAGAGACCCAGTACTTC. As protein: CAWSIGLAGQETQYF.

The CDR3 sequence is CASSHTSGGSGANVLTF. The CDR3 bases are TGCGCCAGCAGCCATACCAGCGGGGGATCTGGGGCCAACGTCCTGACTTTC. The chain joins TRBV4-1 to TRBJ2-6, with 8 bases lining up with TRBD2. Germline CDR1 and CDR2: MGHRA and YSYEKL. The CDR3 is made up of 17 amino acids. V lost 3 bases to trimming and J lost 1 base; unmatched junction nucleotides: 5.

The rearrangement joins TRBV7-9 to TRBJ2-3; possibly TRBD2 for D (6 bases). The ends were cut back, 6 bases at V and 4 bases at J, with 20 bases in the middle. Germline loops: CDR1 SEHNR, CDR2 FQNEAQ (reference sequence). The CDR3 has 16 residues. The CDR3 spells CASRSGDLGGADTQYF. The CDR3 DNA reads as TGTGCCAGCAGGTCGGGGGACCTTGGGGGTGCAGATACGCAGTATTTT.